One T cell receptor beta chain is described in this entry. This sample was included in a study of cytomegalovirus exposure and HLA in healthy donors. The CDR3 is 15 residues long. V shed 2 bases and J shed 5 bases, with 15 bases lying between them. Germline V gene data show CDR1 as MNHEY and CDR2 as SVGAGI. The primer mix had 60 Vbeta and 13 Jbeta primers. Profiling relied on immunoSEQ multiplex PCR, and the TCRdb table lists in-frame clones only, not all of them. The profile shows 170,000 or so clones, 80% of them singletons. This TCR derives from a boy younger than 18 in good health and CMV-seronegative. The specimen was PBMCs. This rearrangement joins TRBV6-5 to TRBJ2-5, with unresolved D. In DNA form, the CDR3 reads TGTGCCAGCAGTTACCTCACTGAGGCTGGGGAGACCCAGTACTTC. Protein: CASSYLTEAGETQYF.